What follows are 8 T cell receptor beta chains derived from one specimen sequenced in a study of shared clonotypes between healthy human individuals. Terminally differentiated effector memory CD45RA+ cells were left out of the naive CD8 fraction, which was CD45RO-negative and positively selected for CCR7. TCRdb's table, derived via immunoSEQ multiplex PCR, lists solely in-frame clones and lacks some. The sample lists about 680,000 clones; 92% were seen once. Sequencing was done on a sample of naive CD8+ T cells sorted from blood. The receptor source for this set is a man in his thirties or forties in good health.

V is TRBV19 and J is TRBJ2-1; 9 nucleotides line up with TRBD1. Losses at the gene ends were 3 bases for V and 8 bases for J; bases not matched to a gene: 5. From germline, CDR1 is LNHDA and CDR2 SQIVND (reference sequence). This CDR3 has 14 amino acids. CDR3 sequence (DNA): TGTGCCAGTAGTATGACAGGGGGTTCGTATGAGCAGTTCTTC. It translates to CASSMTGGSYEQFF.

V is TRBV27 and J is TRBJ1-5; D is unclear. V dropped 5 bases and J dropped 7 bases, with 18 bases sitting between them. This CDR3 region has 15 residues. The germline V gene encodes CDR1 MNHEY and CDR2 SMNVEV (reference sequence). The CDR3 nucleotides are TGTGCCAGCAGTCCTCTTCCGGTAGTTCTGCAGCCCCAGCATTTT. Translating gives CASSPLPVVLQPQHF.

The chain has TRBV30 and TRBJ2-7, with D perhaps TRBD2 (7 bases). CDR1 GTSNPN and CDR2 SVGIG come from the germline V gene (reference sequence). This CDR3 spans 14 amino acids. The ends were cut back, 4 bases at V and 4 bases at J, with 17 bases in the middle. CDR3 sequence (DNA): TGTGCCTGGATGCCTGGGGGCGGGAGTTACGAGCAGTACTTC. It translates to CAWMPGGGSYEQYF.

The rearrangement links TRBV23-1 to TRBJ2-2; 16 positions agree with TRBD2. TRBV23-1 is noted as an ORF with a role that remains uncertain. The CDR3 spans 18 residues. The V gene end was trimmed by 6 bases and the J gene end by 5 bases; junction bases not matched to a gene: 9. The CDR3 DNA reads TGCGCCAGCAGCCCCGGGACTAGCGGGAGGGATCTGACCGGGGAGCTGTTTTTT. Its protein is CASSPGTSGRDLTGELFF.

This clone was seen a single time. Within the sample, other DNA sequences also encode this same CDR3. V usage is TRBV7-9 and J usage is TRBJ1-1; a weak D match, TRBD1 (5 bases). From germline, CDR1 is SEHNR and CDR2 FQNEAQ (reference sequence). The CDR3 consists of 15 residues. The V end lost 1 base, the J end lost 5 bases, and 14 bases lay between the germline ends. DNA of the CDR3: TGTGCCAGCAGCTTAGTTGTCGGGGGGGAAACTGAAGCTTTCTTT. It encodes CASSLVVGGETEAFF.

V and J are TRBV13 and TRBJ2-7; D unresolved. V was pared by 5 bases and J by 3 bases, with 14 bases between. This CDR3 is 14 amino acids long. Germline values: CDR1 PRHDT, CDR2 FYEKMQ (reference sequence). CDR3: CASSLAVSYYEQYF. The DNA for the CDR3 is TGTGCCAGCAGCCTCGCGGTGTCATACTACGAGCAGTACTTC.

This chain uses TRBV28 with TRBJ2-7; 9 bases map to TRBD2. Unmatched junction bases numbered 12, after V lost 5 bases and J lost 7 bases. The germline V gene encodes CDR1 MDHEN and CDR2 SYDVKM. There are 15 residues in the CDR3. The CDR3 DNA reads as TGTGCCAGCAGTCCCCCCCGGGCGGGAGGGGAGGAGCAGTACTTC. As protein: CASSPPRAGGEEQYF.

The rearrangement joins TRBV5-5 to TRBJ2-5, with 10 bases aligning to TRBD2. The CDR3 sequence is 18 residues long. Germline CDR1 is SGHKS and CDR2 is YYEKEE (reference sequence). The trim removed 4 bases at V and 4 bases at J, leaving 16 bases unmatched. The CDR3 sequence is CASSAGLAGAFIGETQYF. CDR3 nucleotide sequence: TGTGCCAGCAGCGCAGGCCTAGCGGGAGCGTTTATTGGAGAGACCCAGTACTTC.